Sequencing of this T cell receptor beta chain was carried out in a study of identical twins. Whole-study results and caveats: Invariant T cells like MAIT and iNKT could partly confound the zero-insertion analyses. Compared with unrelated sharing, twin-shared out-of-frame alpha sequences had more low-probability sequences. Fewer insertions characterized abundant cord blood beta clonotypes, whereas memory repertoires showed none.

On this clonotype: Its antigen remains unknown.

A universal primer binding site was introduced by template switching. The final cDNA contained unique molecular identifiers. One entry per CDR3 protein results from TCRdb running MiXCR on the 5' RACE reads. The sample consists of approximately 690,000 distinct CDR3 sequences, 5.5% to 6.5% of them appearing once. The source is a man in his late teens or twenties in good health. The sequencing input was naive T cells sorted from blood.

The CDR3 region is CASQAGVGYNEQFF. The CDR3 region has the DNA TGTGCCAGTCAAGCGGGAGTCGGCTACAATGAGCAGTTCTTC. The chain recombines TRBV7-9 with TRBJ2-1; TRBD2 aligns across 8 bases. The CDR3 length is 14 residues. The junction had 7 bases not matched to a gene; V was cut back by 9 bases and J by 3 bases. Germline loops: CDR1 SEHNR, CDR2 FQNEAQ (reference sequence).